A single sample is the source of the 7 T cell receptor beta chains below, sequenced in a study of liver allograft versus peripheral blood T cells. Study in general: Recipients' peripheral blood T cell receptor repertoires were compared with those in transplanted livers.

TCRdb reprocessed the reads with MiXCR, giving one entry per CDR3 protein. This table has about 8,500 distinct CDR3 sequences, under 20% appearing once. These receptor sequences come from a human patient who had a liver transplant. The graft donor may have contributed some T cells.

By sample share, this clonotype is medium-sized. The chain links TRBV7-9 to TRBJ1-6, with TRBD1 matching 8 bases. CDR3 length: 14 residues. J gave up 10 bases and V 5 bases, and 7 bases lay outside the gene matches. The germline V gene encodes CDR1 SEHNR and CDR2 FQNEAQ (reference sequence). The CDR3 loop reads CASSMDRVRSPLHF. The CDR3 nucleotides are TGTGCCAGCAGCATGGACAGGGTCAGGTCACCCCTCCACTTT.

By share, this clonotype counts as medium-sized. The chain joins TRBV19 to TRBJ1-6; perhaps TRBD1 as D (5 bases). The CDR3 is made up of 15 amino acids. Germline CDR1 is LNHDA and CDR2 is SQIVND (reference sequence). The ends were cut back, 6 bases at V and 8 bases at J, with 17 bases in the middle. The CDR3 protein is CASRPGTVRHSPLHF. The CDR3 region has the DNA TGTGCCAGTAGACCCGGGACTGTACGACATTCACCCCTCCACTTT.

This clonotype is classed as medium-sized. The chain links TRBV15 to TRBJ1-4; D unclear. Germline V lookup: CDR1 LNHNV, CDR2 YYDKDF (reference sequence). Trimming removed 5 bases at V and 3 bases at J, with 13 bases between. This CDR3 contains 15 residues. CDR3 residues: CATSLAREANEKLFF. The CDR3 region has the DNA TGTGCCACCAGCCTCGCAAGAGAGGCTAATGAAAAACTGTTTTTT.

The sample holds a few counts of this clonotype. The chain carries TRBV18 and TRBJ1-1; D not certain. V lost 1 base to trimming and J lost 5 bases, with 8 bases between them. The CDR3 is 13 amino acids. Germline assignment: CDR1 KGHSH and CDR2 LQKENI. The CDR3, as DNA: TGTGCCAGCTCACCACAGGTACGGACTGAAGCTTTCTTT. Translation gives CASSPQVRTEAFF.

A note on this clonotype: This sequence may be a read error, since a much larger clone differs from it by one base. Likely a read error: the CDR3 ends without its conserved phenylalanine or tryptophan. This sequence joins TRBV27 and TRBJ2-3; D possibly corresponds to TRBD1 (6 bases). This CDR3 has 14 residues. CDR1 and CDR2 (germline): MNHEY, SMNVEV (reference sequence). V lost 6 bases and J lost 2, with 12 bases in between. CDR3 in amino acids: CASRKGGPTDTQYY. CDR3 coding DNA: TGTGCCAGCAGGAAAGGGGGTCCCACAGATACGCAGTATTAT.

This rearrangement joins TRBV27 to TRBJ1-2, with 7 bases that match TRBD1. The germline gives CDR1 MNHEY, CDR2 SMNVEV (reference sequence). Trimming took 5 bases from V and 1 from J; bases not matched to a gene: 16. This CDR3 region has 18 residues. The CDR3 region is CASSGGRGRGVFNYGYTF. The DNA of the CDR3 is TGTGCCAGCAGTGGCGGGCGGGGCAGGGGGGTATTTAACTATGGCTACACCTTC.

This clonotype has at least ten counts. CDR3 nucleotides: TGTGCCAGCAGCGTAGAAAGCCCAGGGAAAGCAGATACGCAGTATTTT. Translating gives CASSVESPGKADTQYF. The genes are TRBV9 and TRBJ2-3; D might be TRBD1 (5 bases). The CDR3 covers 16 residues. V was cut by 0 bases and J by 4 bases, with 15 bases left in between. The germline gives CDR1 SGDLS, CDR2 YYNGEE.